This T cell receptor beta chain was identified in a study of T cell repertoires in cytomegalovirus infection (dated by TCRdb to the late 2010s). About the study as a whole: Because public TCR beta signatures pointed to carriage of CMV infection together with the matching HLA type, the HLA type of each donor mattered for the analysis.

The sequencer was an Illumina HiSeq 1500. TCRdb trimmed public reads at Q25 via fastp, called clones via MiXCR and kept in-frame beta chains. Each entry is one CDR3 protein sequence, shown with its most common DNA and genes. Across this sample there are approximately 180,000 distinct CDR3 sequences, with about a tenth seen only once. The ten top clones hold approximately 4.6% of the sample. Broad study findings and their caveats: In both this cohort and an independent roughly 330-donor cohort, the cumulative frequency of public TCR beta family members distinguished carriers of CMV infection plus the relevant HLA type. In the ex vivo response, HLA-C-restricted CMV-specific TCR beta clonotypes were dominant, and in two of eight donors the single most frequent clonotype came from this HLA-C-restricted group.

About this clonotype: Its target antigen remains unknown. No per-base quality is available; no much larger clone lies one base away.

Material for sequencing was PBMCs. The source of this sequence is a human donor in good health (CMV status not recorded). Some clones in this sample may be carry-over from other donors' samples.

The nucleotides are TGTGCCAGCAGTCCCGGGGCAGCAGGGGAAAAACTGTTTTTT. Translated, it gives CASSPGAAGEKLFF. The chain couples TRBV3-1 to TRBJ1-4; perhaps TRBD1 is the D gene, with 5 bases matching. The CDR3 sequence holds 14 residues, the cysteine and phenylalanine included. The CDR3 DNA has 42 bases and is translated from base 1. V gives up 6 bases and J gives up 8 bases, and the segment between their germline ends measures 16 bases. In the germline V gene (reference sequence), CDR1 corresponds to LGHDT and CDR2 to YNNKEL.